This T cell receptor beta chain was sequenced for a study of T cell responses to AZD1222 COVID-19 vaccine. CDR1 LNHDA and CDR2 SQIVND come from the germline V gene (reference sequence). The CDR3 has 15 residues. Trimming stripped 5 bases from V and 2 bases from J, with 14 bases between. Libraries were prepared by immunoSEQ multiplex PCR; TCRdb keeps only in-frame clonotypes and omits some of them. The table includes 70,000 to 90,000 clones, around 86% detected once. The sequence was obtained from an adult who received the AZD1222 COVID-19 vaccine. The chain links TRBV19 to TRBJ2-3, with D hard to call. Sequencing used peripheral blood, obtained 28 days after the second AZD1222 dose. In DNA form, the CDR3 reads TGTGCCAGTAGTTGGCGCATATCCATCACAGATACGCAGTATTTT. This encodes CASSWRISITDTQYF.